One T cell receptor (beta chain) is described in this entry. The specificity of this receptor is unknown. One base away there is no much larger clone; base qualities are not given. The sample is drawn from a study of vaccination effects on CD4 cells after COVID-19 (dated by TCRdb to 2022 to 2024). Regarding the study in general: Two doses of either the BNT162b2 or the mRNA-1273 mRNA SARS-CoV-2 vaccine were administered to participants. In both COVID-19 convalescent patients and infection-naive vaccine recipients, the study compared SARS-CoV-2 spike-specific CD4+ TCR repertoires from before mRNA vaccination with those from after it. A total of 9 to 11 COVID-19 convalescent patients and a handful of SARS-CoV-2-naive healthy vaccine recipients were included in the full study. The Oncomine TCR Beta short-read assay on an Illumina iSeq 100 was used to sequence cultures from other donors in the study.

In the ViraFEST assay, PBMC were stimulated with viral peptide pools, and antigen-specific CD4+ T cell clonotypes were then identified by expansion using TCR sequencing. After around eleven days of culture, CD4+ T cells were isolated with the EasySep CD4+ T cell isolation kit. None of the healthy vaccine recipients had a prior SARS-CoV-2 infection, which was confirmed by nucleocapsid antibody tests that came back negative both before and after vaccination. Each well held 1.5 million to 2.5 million PBMC cultured in IMDM containing roughly 5.1% human AB serum, roughly 9.6 IU/ml IL-2 and gentamicin, along with around 9.4 ug/ml peptides. On days 3 and 7, half of the culture medium was replaced with fresh IL-2-containing medium. Unless otherwise noted, each peptide stimulation condition was cultured in triplicate wells. Using Ficoll-Paque Plus gradient centrifugation, PBMC were separated from whole blood and then either used fresh or cryopreserved at -140C. The overlapping peptide pools covered the spike proteins of SARS-CoV-2 as well as those of the common cold coronaviruses HCoV-NL63, HCoV-OC43 and HCoV-229E. Genomic DNA was extracted from cultured CD4+ T cells with the QIAamp micro DNA kit.

The investigation overall reported the following: Both infection-induced and vaccine-induced clones contracted markedly at late post-vaccination timepoints, which is consistent with waning T cell responses. Among healthy vaccine recipients, nearly all vaccine-induced clones were SARS-CoV-2 mono-reactive, and just 1 of 255 was cross-reactive with common cold coronaviruses. The study was limited by a small number of convalescent patients and lacked early post-infection timepoints.

Including cysteine and phenylalanine, the CDR3 has 11 amino acids. The kept DNA is CDR3 alone, 33 bases in frame from the first base. V was cut back by 3 bases and J by 5 bases, leaving a gap of 4 bases between them. The library was produced with the immunoSEQ multiplex PCR assay. DNA from the CD4+ T cells that had been cultured and isolated underwent TCR beta CDR3 sequencing. The published analysis was carried out like this. The analysis removed non-productive TCR sequences, trimmed reads to the CDR3 region, and retained only CDR3s that were 7 or more amino acids long. Antigen-specific clonotypes were identified with the MANAFEST web app by comparing expansion in peptide wells against reference cultures. To count as positive, a clone had to show expansion at FDR<0.05 compared with the reference and with all other wells, an odds ratio above 5, and a frequency above 0.1% in two replicate wells. A clonotype was called cross-reactive if it was significantly expanded both in SARS-CoV-2 spike wells and in at least one common cold coronavirus spike condition. Using the stringdist R package, CDR3 similarity was measured by Levenshtein distance, and unrooted trees were constructed with ape in R 3.6.1. In TCRdb, the immuneACCESS table is reduced to in-frame sequences with V and J assigned. These tables do not hold every clone; where another copy was compared, an unresolved V gene accounts for under half, and the others remain unexplained. V and J calls and clone size are copied from that table; D and trimming were computed from the DNA. Recorded for this sample are about 54,000 clones; roughly 80% of them occurred a single time. Together, the top ten hold about 2.4% of the sample.

This TCR came from a human donor who received a COVID-19 vaccine. The chain joins TRBV23-1 to TRBJ2-5, with the D gene call left open. TRBV23-1 qualifies as an ORF whose function is uncertain. The starting material was CD4+ T cells from PBMCs cultured with HCoV-229E spike peptides, obtained before COVID-19 vaccination. The sample's cell subset or site label is to be understood as: HCoV-229E spike overlapping peptide pool stimulation. The CDR3 region reads CASSQKETQYF. DNA sequence: TGCGCCAGCAGTCAGAAGGAGACCCAGTACTTC.